The 26 T cell receptor beta chains below come from one sample, sequenced in a study of blood T cell repertoires in COVID-19. The data were produced by immunoSEQ multiplex PCR, yet TCRdb's version contains in-frame clones alone and is incomplete. Among approximately 180,000 clones listed, 88% were seen once. Sequenced: peripheral blood. The receptor source for this set is a man aged 35-49 years with active or convalescent COVID-19.

CDR3 coding DNA: TGTGCCAGCAGCTTTACACTGGGACAGGGGGCTGGAGATACGCAGTATTTT. Amino acids: CASSFTLGQGAGDTQYF. The gene calls are TRBV5-4 and TRBJ2-3, with 12 bases matching TRBD1. The J segment lost 5 bases and the V segment lost 2 bases, leaving 9 bases of the junction unmatched. Germline V lookup: CDR1 SGHNT, CDR2 YYREEE (reference sequence). The CDR3 runs 17 residues.

This clone was observed a handful of times. V usage is TRBV29-1 and J usage is TRBJ2-1, with 8 nucleotides matching TRBD2. The CDR3 contains 15 residues. The V gene end was trimmed by 4 bases and the J gene end by 0 bases; junction bases not matched to a gene: 5. The germline CDR1 and CDR2 sequences are SQVTM and ANQGSEA. The CDR3 sequence: CSVGREGPSYNEQFF. Here the CDR3 DNA reads TGCAGCGTTGGCCGGGAGGGCCCCTCCTACAATGAGCAGTTCTTC.

The rearrangement uses TRBV29-1 and TRBJ2-5, with TRBD1 matching over 8 bases. After removal of 1 base from V and 2 bases from J, the junction contained 21 bases not matched to a gene. The CDR3 consists of 20 residues. Per the germline V gene, CDR1 is SQVTM and CDR2 is ANQGSEA. CDR3 sequence (DNA): TGCAGCGTTGAAGGTATCAGTCGGTCGGACAGGGTCACGCCACAAGAGACCCAGTACTTC. Protein: CSVEGISRSDRVTPQETQYF.

This clone was found once. V usage is TRBV5-1 and J usage is TRBJ2-7; 9 bases align to TRBD1. This CDR3 spans 14 amino acids. J lost 4 bases, V lost 4 bases, and 6 bases had no gene match. CDR1 and CDR2 (germline): SGHRS, YFSETQ. The CDR3 DNA follows: TGCGCCAGCAGCCTGGCGGGACAGGGTTACGAGCAGTACTTC. Translation: CASSLAGQGYEQYF.

The chain couples TRBV9 to TRBJ2-5; 7 nucleotides line up with TRBD1. The junction had 6 bases not matched to a gene; V was cut back by 6 bases and J by 1 base. From germline, CDR1 is SGDLS and CDR2 YYNGEE. The CDR3 sequence is 14 residues long. The CDR3 DNA sequence: TGTGCCAGCAATGAAGGGACAGCCCAAGAGACCCAGTACTTC. It encodes CASNEGTAQETQYF. The variable domain in full, completed from reference TRBV9 and TRBJ2-5, reads DSGVTQTPKHLITATGQRVTLRCSPRSGDLSVYWYQQSLDQGLQFLIQYYNGEERAKGNILERFSAQQFPDLHSELNLSSLELGDSALYFCASNEGTAQETQYFGPGTRLLVL.

The V and J genes are TRBV2 and TRBJ1-1; the D is unclear. The CDR3 covers 12 residues. Per germline, CDR1 SNHLY and CDR2 FYNNEI. Between the trimmed V and J ends, which lost 6 bases and 8 bases, there was a span of 13 bases. CDR3 coding DNA: TGTGCCAGCAGGACGGGTTTGTCAGAAGCTTTCTTT. Protein product: CASRTGLSEAFF.

The chain combines TRBV11-2 with TRBJ2-5, with TRBD2 identical over 8 bases. Trimming cost V 1 base and J 5 bases; bases outside gene matches: 6. This CDR3 comprises 15 residues. Germline assignment: CDR1 SGHAT and CDR2 FQNNGV. The CDR3 bases are TGTGCCAGCAGCTTAGTGCGCGGGGGGTGGGAGACCCAGTACTTC. Residues: CASSLVRGGWETQYF.

The chain links TRBV7-9 to TRBJ2-5; 7 nucleotides line up with TRBD2. The V gene's germline CDR1 is SEHNR and CDR2 FQNEAQ (reference sequence). The CDR3 loop spans 13 amino acids. Trimming removed 8 bases from V and 4 bases from J; junction bases left unmatched: 7. This chain's CDR3 is CASRWASGETQYF. The CDR3 DNA reads TGTGCCAGCCGATGGGCTAGCGGAGAGACCCAGTACTTC.

The chain uses TRBV9 and TRBJ2-2; 11 bases match TRBD2. The CDR3 runs to 17 residues. The junction had 4 bases not matched to a gene; V was cut back by 1 base and J by 2 bases. The V gene's germline CDR1 is SGDLS and CDR2 YYNGEE. CDR3 coding DNA: TGTGCCAGCAGCGTATCTCTAGCGGGAGGAAACACCGGGGAGCTGTTTTTT. Its translation is CASSVSLAGGNTGELFF.

The J gene is TRBJ1-1, the V gene TRBV19; D perhaps matches TRBD1 (5 bases). The CDR3 is 16 amino acids. Trimming cost V 6 bases and J 4 bases, with 21 bases left between them. The germline gives CDR1 LNHDA, CDR2 SQIVND (reference sequence). Here the CDR3 reads CASRLGGGGRRTEAFF. The DNA for the CDR3 is TGTGCCAGTAGGCTCGGGGGGGGAGGTCGGCGCACTGAAGCTTTCTTT.

V is TRBV2 and J is TRBJ1-2; TRBD1 agrees at 9 bases. After removal of 1 base from V and 2 bases from J, the junction contained 14 bases not matched to a gene. Germline CDR1 is SNHLY and CDR2 is FYNNEI. The CDR3 loop spans 19 amino acids. The CDR3 bases are TGTGCCAGCAGTGAAGGGTTTACAGGGGGCCTCTCTAGGAACTATGGCTACACCTTC. Amino acid sequence: CASSEGFTGGLSRNYGYTF.

Written as DNA, the CDR3 is TGTGCCAGTAATTCAGGGGGCGTGGACACTGAAGCTTTCTTT. Translated: CASNSGGVDTEAFF. The gene calls are TRBV19 and TRBJ1-1; 8 bases align to TRBD1. This CDR3 has 14 residues. CDR1 LNHDA and CDR2 SQIVND come from the germline V gene (reference sequence). J lost 3 bases, V lost 7 bases, and 7 bases had no gene match.

The chain carries TRBV19 and TRBJ2-2; D call uncertain. Trimming shortened V by 2 bases and J by 0 bases, and 4 bases separated the two germline ends. Germline V CDR1 and CDR2: LNHDA, SQIVND (reference sequence). The CDR3 consists of 14 residues. This CDR3 is CASSITPNTGELFF. The CDR3 DNA sequence: TGTGCCAGTAGTATAACTCCGAACACCGGGGAGCTGTTTTTT.

This clone was counted a few times. The CDR3, as DNA: TGTGCCAGATCCAAGACAGGGCCCAATGAGCAGTTCTTC. This translates into CARSKTGPNEQFF. The chain couples TRBV2 to TRBJ2-1; 7 bases are a match to TRBD1. Germline CDR1 reads SNHLY; CDR2 reads FYNNEI. Losses at the gene ends were 9 bases for V and 6 bases for J; bases not matched to a gene: 8. The CDR3 is 13 residues long.

The chain joins TRBV6-2 or TRBV6-3 to TRBJ2-7, with TRBD2 matching over 8 bases. Germline V gene lookup returns CDR1 MNHEY and CDR2 SVGEGT. This CDR3 has 14 amino acids. Trimming cost V 5 bases and J 7 bases; bases outside gene matches: 10. CDR3 DNA sequence: TGTGCCAGCAGTCCCCCACGGACTAGCCGGGAGCAGTACTTC. Its translation is CASSPPRTSREQYF.

The count of this clone is one. CDR3 sequence: CASSLYPAGHNEQFF. In DNA form, the CDR3 reads TGTGCCAGCAGTTTATATCCAGCGGGACACAATGAGCAGTTCTTC. V and J are TRBV28 and TRBJ2-1; 7 bases line up with TRBD2. Germline assignment: CDR1 MDHEN and CDR2 SYDVKM. The CDR3 length is 15 residues. V lost 1 base, J lost 5 bases, and 5 bases stayed unmatched.

The CDR3 region has the DNA TGTGCCAGTAGGCTAAGCACAGGGGTTTTAAACAAGAACACTGAAGCTTTCTTT. It translates to CASRLSTGVLNKNTEAFF. J is TRBJ1-1 and V is TRBV19; 7 nucleotides align to TRBD1. The germline gives CDR1 LNHDA, CDR2 SQIVND (reference sequence). V was pared by 6 bases and J by 1 base, with 17 bases of the junction left unmatched. The CDR3 contains 18 residues.

J is TRBJ2-4 and V is TRBV5-6, with a tentative D call TRBD2 (6 bases). V lost 3 bases and J lost 2, with 15 bases in between. CDR3 length equals 16 residues. Germline CDR1 reads SGHDT; CDR2 reads YYEEEE. The CDR3, as DNA: TGTGCCAGCAGCTCTCCCCGAGCGGGTACCAAAAACATTCAGTACTTC. As protein: CASSSPRAGTKNIQYF.

In its sample, this clone was seen a few times. The chain couples TRBV19 to TRBJ1-4, with no clear D. CDR3 length: 12 residues. Germline V lookup: CDR1 LNHDA, CDR2 SQIVND (reference sequence). The V gene lost 9 bases and the J gene lost 0 bases, with 5 bases spanning the gap. This chain's CDR3 is CASYATNEKLFF. CDR3 DNA: TGTGCCAGCTATGCAACTAATGAAAAACTGTTTTTT.

This clone was recorded a few times. The chain recombines TRBV6-2 or TRBV6-3 with TRBJ1-1; D perhaps matches TRBD1 (5 bases). Trimming stripped 2 bases from V and 0 bases from J, with 13 bases between. The V gene's germline CDR1 is MNHEY and CDR2 SVGEGT. The length of the CDR3 is 16 residues. The CDR3 sequence: CASSYGGGSMNTEAFF. In nucleotides, the CDR3 is TGTGCCAGCAGTTACGGCGGGGGATCCATGAACACTGAAGCTTTCTTT.

V is TRBV9 and J is TRBJ1-1; 7 nucleotides match TRBD1. CDR1 and CDR2 from the germline V gene are SGDLS and YYNGEE. Germline trimming cut 2 bases from V and 4 bases from J; bases unmatched to any gene: 17. The CDR3 loop spans 18 amino acids. Here the CDR3 reads CASSVGKPGQLTGTEAFF. For the CDR3, the DNA is TGTGCCAGCAGCGTCGGAAAACCGGGACAGCTTACAGGCACTGAAGCTTTCTTT. Variable domain in full (rest from reference TRBV9 and TRBJ1-1): DSGVTQTPKHLITATGQRVTLRCSPRSGDLSVYWYQQSLDQGLQFLIQYYNGEERAKGNILERFSAQQFPDLHSELNLSSLELGDSALYFCASSVGKPGQLTGTEAFFGQGTRLTVV.

The rearrangement links TRBV10-3 to TRBJ1-1; no clear D gene. CDR3 size: 12 residues. Germline V gene lookup returns CDR1 ENHRY and CDR2 SYGVKD. Trimming shortened V by 3 bases and J by 2 bases, and 4 bases separated the two germline ends. CDR3 DNA sequence: TGTGCCATCAGTGACCCTAACACTGAAGCTTTCTTT. Translated, it gives CAISDPNTEAFF.

The chain joins TRBV11-3 to TRBJ2-5; D is unresolved. Looked up from germline, CDR1 is SGHNT and CDR2 is YENEEA. Trimming shortened V by 3 bases and J by 0 bases, and 5 bases separated the two germline ends. This CDR3 region has 13 residues. The CDR3 loop reads CASSFSDQETQYF. The CDR3 DNA follows: TGTGCCAGCAGCTTTTCGGACCAAGAGACCCAGTACTTC.

V is TRBV15 and J is TRBJ2-7; D is possibly TRBD1 (5 bases). V was pared by 1 base and J by 2 bases, with 18 bases between. Per the germline V gene, CDR1 is LNHNV and CDR2 is YYDKDF (reference sequence). This CDR3 comprises 17 residues. The CDR3, as DNA: TGTGCCACCAGCAGAGTCCAACTGACAGAAAATGCCTACGAGCAGTACTTC. It specifies CATSRVQLTENAYEQYF. Variable domain in full (rest from reference TRBV15 and TRBJ2-7): DAMVIQNPRYQVTQFGKPVTLSCSQTLNHNVMYWYQQKSSQAPKLLFHYYDKDFNNEADTPDNFQSRRPNTSFCFLDIRSPGLGDTAMYLCATSRVQLTENAYEQYFGPGTRLTVT.

This chain uses TRBV18 with TRBJ2-2; D unresolved. Per the germline V gene, CDR1 is KGHSH and CDR2 is LQKENI. The CDR3 runs to 13 residues. V was clipped by 1 base and J by 3 bases, with 3 bases between them. The CDR3 reads CASSPRHTGELFF. The CDR3 coding sequence is TGTGCCAGCTCACCACGGCACACCGGGGAGCTGTTTTTT.

The chain has TRBV19 and TRBJ2-3; TRBD2 matches at 8 bases. The CDR3 is 16 residues long. V was clipped by 6 bases and J by 2 bases; unmatched bases: 10. Germline lookup yields CDR1 LNHDA and CDR2 SQIVND (reference sequence). The CDR3 DNA follows: TGTGCCAGTAGCAAATCCGGGACTAGGGACACAGATACGCAGTATTTT. Translation gives CASSKSGTRDTDTQYF.